One sample yielded the 28 T cell receptor beta chains listed below, sequenced in a study of shared clonotypes between healthy human individuals. The method was immunoSEQ multiplex PCR; TCRdb's version includes in-frame clones alone and lacks a portion of them. The sample has some 2,500,000 clones, over 85% seen once; the top ten hold roughly 0.36%. Material: naive CD4+ T cells from PBMCs. Subset meaning: CD45RA+ positively selected. These receptors all come from a man between 18 and 35 years old in good health. Some clones in this sample may be carry-over from other donors' samples.

The chain uses TRBV4-3 and TRBJ2-5; a possible D gene is TRBD1 (5 bases). The CDR3 contains 13 residues. V lost 0 bases and J lost 7, with 9 bases in between. Germline values: CDR1 LGHNA, CDR2 YSLEER. The CDR3 DNA sequence: TGCGCCAGCAGCCAAGAGTCAGGGCGGACCCAGTACTTC. Encoded protein: CASSQESGRTQYF.

The chain employs TRBV11-3 and TRBJ2-2, with D uncertain. There are 14 residues in the CDR3. The V end lost 0 bases, the J end lost 1 base, and 3 bases lay between the germline ends. Germline CDR1 is SGHNT and CDR2 is YENEEA. The CDR3 spells CASSLEGNTGELFF. CDR3 nucleotides: TGTGCCAGCAGCTTAGAGGGGAACACCGGGGAGCTGTTTTTT.

This sequence joins TRBV6-1 and TRBJ1-4; D is uncertain. CDR3 size: 15 residues. CDR1 and CDR2 (germline): MNHNS, SASEGT. V gave up 5 bases and J gave up 3 bases, with 13 bases separating them. The CDR3 here is CASSLPGPPNEKLFF. The CDR3 region has the DNA TGTGCCAGCAGTCTGCCGGGTCCGCCTAATGAAAAACTGTTTTTT.

V is TRBV6-5 and J is TRBJ2-1; D gene uncertain. Per the germline V gene, CDR1 is MNHEY and CDR2 is SVGAGI. Trimming left V 6 bases short and J 7 bases short, with 16 bases between. The CDR3 runs 14 residues. The DNA for the CDR3 is TGTGCCAGCAGCTTCATTAGGGCTTTTAATGAGCAGTTCTTC. It translates to CASSFIRAFNEQFF.

The chain carries TRBV18 and TRBJ1-1; unclear D gene. Per the germline V gene, CDR1 is KGHSH and CDR2 is LQKENI. The V and J ends lost 5 bases and 3 bases respectively, with 10 bases between them. The CDR3 is 13 residues long. CDR3 sequence (DNA): TGTGCCAGCTCATTAGACGGATACACTGAAGCTTTCTTT. Encoded protein: CASSLDGYTEAFF.

The V call is TRBV27, the J call TRBJ1-2, with a weak D call TRBD1 (6 bases). CDR3 size: 15 residues. V was trimmed by 4 bases and J by 2 bases, leaving 14 bases between them. The germline gives CDR1 MNHEY, CDR2 SMNVEV (reference sequence). The CDR3 protein is CASSSHRVMNYGYTF. CDR3 sequence (DNA): TGTGCCAGCAGTTCCCACAGGGTTATGAACTATGGCTACACCTTC.

For the CDR3, the DNA is TGTGCCAGCAGTTACTCCGGACAGCTCTACGAGCAGTACTTC. It encodes CASSYSGQLYEQYF. The rearrangement links TRBV6-6 to TRBJ2-7, with D possibly being TRBD1 (6 bases). CDR1 and CDR2 (germline): MNHNY, SVGAGI (reference sequence). Trimming removed 0 bases at V and 3 bases at J, with 9 bases between. The CDR3 consists of 14 residues.

This chain uses TRBV7-6 with TRBJ2-5; D is unclear. The germline V and J ends were trimmed by 1 base and 6 bases, with 15 bases remaining between them. This CDR3 has 15 amino acids. Germline assignment: CDR1 SGHVS and CDR2 FNYEAQ. CDR3 sequence: CASSLDDLTLQTQYF. The CDR3 nucleotides are TGTGCCAGCAGCTTAGATGATCTGACACTACAGACCCAGTACTTC. Full variable domain (outside the CDR3, taken from reference TRBV7-6 and TRBJ2-5): GAGVSQSPRYKVTKRGQDVALRCDPISGHVSLYWYRQALGQGPEFLTYFNYEAQQDKSGLPNDRFSAERPEGSISTLTIQRTEQRDSAMYRCASSLDDLTLQTQYFGPGTRLLVL.

With respect to this clone: The same CDR3 arises from other DNA sequences in this sample as well. The chain combines TRBV18 with TRBJ1-5; D might be TRBD1 (5 bases). V lost 3 bases and J 0 bases, leaving 9 bases between the germline ends. Germline V CDR1 and CDR2: KGHSH, LQKENI. CDR3 length: 15 amino acids. The CDR3 is CASSPSGGSNQPQHF. The CDR3 DNA follows: TGTGCCAGCTCACCCTCCGGGGGTAGCAATCAGCCCCAGCATTTT.

The rearrangement joins TRBV15 to TRBJ2-7, with unresolved D. Germline lookup yields CDR1 LNHNV and CDR2 YYDKDF (reference sequence). Trimming removed 1 base at V and 5 bases at J, with 6 bases between. The CDR3 is made up of 12 amino acids. This chain's CDR3 is CATSRVADEQYF. In DNA, the CDR3 is TGTGCCACCAGCAGAGTGGCAGACGAGCAGTACTTC.

V and J are TRBV5-1 and TRBJ2-2; 7 nucleotides line up with TRBD1. Per germline, CDR1 SGHRS and CDR2 YFSETQ. V trimming: 1 base; J trimming: 2 bases; junction bases outside the gene matches: 5. This CDR3 contains 16 residues. CDR3 nucleotide sequence: TGCGCCAGCAGCTTGACCCGGGACAGTAACACCGGGGAGCTGTTTTTT. Protein product: CASSLTRDSNTGELFF.

This rearrangement joins TRBV5-1 to TRBJ1-2, with TRBD1 matching 10 bases. The V gene end was trimmed by 0 bases and the J gene end by 0 bases; junction bases not matched to a gene: 8. This CDR3 has 18 residues. The germline gives CDR1 SGHRS, CDR2 YFSETQ. The CDR3 sequence: CASSLAGGQGPSNYGYTF. The CDR3 region has the DNA TGCGCCAGCAGCTTGGCAGGGGGACAGGGGCCATCTAACTATGGCTACACCTTC. Together with reference TRBV5-1 and TRBJ1-2, the CDR3 gives the full variable domain: KAGVTQTPRYLIKTRGQQVTLSCSPISGHRSVSWYQQTPGQGLQFLFEYFSETQRNKGNFPGRFSGRQFSNSRSEMNVSTLELGDSALYLCASSLAGGQGPSNYGYTFGSGTRLTVV.

The chain joins TRBV7-3 to TRBJ1-2; D possibly corresponds to TRBD1 (6 bases). V was clipped by 5 bases and J by 13 bases, with 17 bases between them. This CDR3 has 12 residues. Germline V lookup: CDR1 SGHTA, CDR2 FQGTGA. CDR3 residues: CASSRPQGQITF. CDR3 DNA sequence: TGTGCCAGCAGCCGCCCCCAGGGGCAAATCACCTTC. Looking up the rest from reference TRBV7-3 and TRBJ1-2 gives the full variable domain: GAGVSQTPSNKVTEKGKYVELRCDPISGHTALYWYRQSLGQGPEFLIYFQGTGAADDSGLPNDRFFAVRPEGSVSTLKIQRTERGDSAVYLCASSRPQGQITFGSGTRLTVV.

The chain couples TRBV11-3 to TRBJ2-5, with D maybe TRBD2 (5 bases). The DNA end lines up better with TRBJ2-7; the J call may be wrong. Germline CDR1 is SGHNT and CDR2 is YENEEA. The CDR3 contains 17 residues. CDR3 bases: TGTGCCAGCAGCTTAGCTGGGCGGGCAGAATTCACCTACGAGCAGTACTTC. Encoded protein: CASSLAGRAEFTYEQYF.

This chain links TRBV9 with TRBJ1-2, with 7 bases identical to TRBD1. Losses at the gene ends were 0 bases for V and 3 bases for J; bases not matched to a gene: 5. The CDR3 consists of 15 residues. Germline V CDR1 and CDR2: SGDLS, YYNGEE. CDR3 in amino acids: CASSVGRGLDYGYTF. As DNA, the CDR3 is TGTGCCAGCAGCGTAGGGAGGGGGCTGGACTATGGCTACACCTTC. The complete variable domain, with remaining parts taken from reference TRBV9 and TRBJ1-2, reads DSGVTQTPKHLITATGQRVTLRCSPRSGDLSVYWYQQSLDQGLQFLIQYYNGEERAKGNILERFSAQQFPDLHSELNLSSLELGDSALYFCASSVGRGLDYGYTFGSGTRLTVV.

The chain recombines TRBV9 with TRBJ2-1, with 12 bases identical to TRBD2. The V gene's germline CDR1 is SGDLS and CDR2 YYNGEE. The CDR3 has 17 residues. The V segment lost 4 bases and the J segment 6 bases; nucleotides outside the gene matches: 11. The CDR3 loop reads CASSPHQRLAGANEQFF. DNA of the CDR3: TGTGCCAGCAGCCCCCACCAAAGACTAGCGGGAGCCAATGAGCAGTTCTTC.

CDR3 in amino acids: CASSLEVAAGGPKTYEQYF. The CDR3 DNA sequence: TGTGCCAGCAGCTTAGAAGTGGCAGCGGGAGGGCCGAAAACCTACGAGCAGTACTTC. The V gene is TRBV11-2, the J gene TRBJ2-7; 10 bases line up with TRBD2. Losses at the gene ends were 0 bases for V and 2 bases for J; bases not matched to a gene: 13. CDR1 and CDR2 (germline): SGHAT, FQNNGV. CDR3 length: 19 residues.

The J gene is TRBJ1-2, the V gene TRBV6-1; TRBD1 agrees at 10 bases. Trimming cost V 2 bases and J 6 bases; bases outside gene matches: 6. The germline V gene has CDR1 MNHNS and CDR2 SASEGT. This CDR3 contains 15 residues. The CDR3 DNA reads as TGTGCCAGCAGTGAAAACTGGACAGGGGGGAATGGCTACACCTTC. This sequence encodes CASSENWTGGNGYTF.

The V call is TRBV20-1, the J call TRBJ2-5; 7 bases align to TRBD2. The CDR3 contains 11 residues. With V trimmed by 4 bases and J by 7 bases, 3 bases remained unmatched. CDR1 is DFQATT, CDR2 SNEGSKA, per germline (reference sequence). This chain's CDR3 is CSAKTGGTQYF. CDR3 sequence (DNA): TGCAGTGCTAAGACGGGAGGGACCCAGTACTTC.

V is TRBV28 and J is TRBJ2-7, with D possibly TRBD2 on 6 matching bases. Looked up from germline, CDR1 is MDHEN and CDR2 is SYDVKM. Trimming pared 6 bases from V and 0 bases from J, leaving 15 bases between. The CDR3 length is 15 residues. The DNA for the CDR3 is TGTGCCAGCAGGGAGGGGCCTCTCAGCTCCTACGAGCAGTACTTC. Protein product: CASREGPLSSYEQYF.

This clone was counted once. The V call is TRBV10-1, the J call TRBJ2-7; D remains ambiguous. Trimming removed 3 bases from V and 1 base from J, with 7 bases in between. The germline V gene has CDR1 WNHNN and CDR2 SYGVQD (reference sequence). The CDR3 spans 13 residues. This chain's CDR3 is CASSEAGSYEQYF. DNA of the CDR3: TGCGCCAGCAGTGAAGCCGGTTCCTACGAGCAGTACTTC.

This clone was recorded once. The CDR3 is CASSQTSGRLEQYF. CDR3 in DNA: TGTGCCAGCAGCCAGACTAGCGGGAGGCTTGAGCAGTACTTC. The J gene is TRBJ2-7, the V gene TRBV7-2; 13 bases fit TRBD2. Germline V gene lookup returns CDR1 SGHTA and CDR2 FQGNSA. V lost 5 bases and J lost 7; bases outside the gene matches: 5. This CDR3 comprises 14 residues.

The V and J genes are TRBV18 and TRBJ2-1; maybe TRBD2 (6 bases). The ends were cut back, 6 bases at V and 5 bases at J, with 8 bases in the middle. The CDR3 is 12 amino acids. The V gene's germline CDR1 is KGHSH and CDR2 LQKENI. For the CDR3, the DNA is TGTGCCAGCTCGAGGAGGGACAATGAGCAGTTCTTC. This codes for CASSRRDNEQFF.

CDR3: CASSLALWSGAFF. The CDR3 DNA is TGCGCCAGCAGCTTGGCGCTCTGGTCGGGGGCTTTCTTT. The chain links TRBV5-1 to TRBJ1-1; no definite D call. Per germline, CDR1 SGHRS and CDR2 YFSETQ. The CDR3 contains 13 residues. With 0 bases removed from V and 11 bases from J, the gap between germline ends came to 14 bases.

The chain is built from TRBV18 and TRBJ1-3, with TRBD1 as a possible D gene (5 bases). The length of the CDR3 is 15 residues. V was shortened by 6 bases and J by 4 bases, with 16 bases between the two germline ends. Germline V gene lookup returns CDR1 KGHSH and CDR2 LQKENI. The CDR3: CASSPQGTAGNTIYF. The DNA of the CDR3 is TGTGCCAGCTCCCCGCAAGGGACGGCAGGAAACACCATATATTTT.

V gene TRBV19 combines with J gene TRBJ2-7; a possible D gene is TRBD2 (6 bases). The CDR3 consists of 15 residues. The V end lost 2 bases, the J end lost 4 bases, and 15 bases lay between the germline ends. CDR1 and CDR2 from the germline V gene are LNHDA and SQIVND (reference sequence). The CDR3 nucleotides are TGTGCCAGTAGTATAAATGGCAGGGAGGTATACGAGCAGTACTTC. Protein: CASSINGREVYEQYF.

The chain is built from TRBV30 and TRBJ2-5, with D unclear. The CDR3 runs to 11 residues. From germline, CDR1 is GTSNPN and CDR2 SVGIG (reference sequence). Between the trimmed V and J ends, which lost 3 bases and 3 bases, there was a span of 5 bases. The CDR3 region has the DNA TGTGCCTGGAGGAATAAAGAGACCCAGTACTTC. Translation: CAWRNKETQYF.

The chain recombines TRBV5-1 with TRBJ2-1; D not resolved. Between the trimmed V and J ends, which lost 0 bases and 5 bases, there was a span of 12 bases. Germline V lookup: CDR1 SGHRS, CDR2 YFSETQ. The CDR3 has 15 residues. The CDR3 loop is CASSLGLGLHNEQFF. The DNA of the CDR3 is TGCGCCAGCAGCTTGGGGTTAGGGCTTCACAATGAGCAGTTCTTC.